A selection of T cell receptor beta chains follows, all from one sample in a study of CD8+ T cells in alopecia areata. Assay: immunoSEQ multiplex PCR; the TCRdb copy retains only in-frame clones and omits some. The table lists under 250,000 clones, approximately 52% of them singletons. The sequences come from CD4+ T cells sorted from blood, collected at week 0. The receptors stem from a human donor with alopecia areata. The CDR3 runs from the conserved cysteine through the conserved F or W. Each record gives: V gene, J gene, clone size, D gene, CDR3 protein, CDR3 DNA. D genes are given only for firm matches. Size is stated for part of the rows, as once, few or many counts, or as a class when the clone is expanded.

>TRBV5-1|TRBJ1-1|few|.
CASSRATMNTEAFF
TGCGCCAGCAGCCGGGCGACGATGAACACTGAAGCTTTCTTT
>TRBV5-4|TRBJ2-5|once|TRBD2
CASSNTGLATAQYF
TGTGCCAGCAGTAATACGGGACTAGCAACGGCCCAGTACTTC
>TRBV7-9|TRBJ1-2|.|.
CASSSTPSGGYTF
TGTGCCAGCAGTTCCACTCCCTCAGGGGGCTACACCTTC
>TRBV29-1|TRBJ2-7|few|TRBD1
CSVVGTGYHEQYF
TGCAGCGTTGTCGGGACAGGGTACCACGAGCAGTACTTC
>TRBV20-1|TRBJ2-3|.|.
CSAIGTDTQYF
TGCAGTGCCATAGGGACAGATACGCAGTATTTT
>TRBV25-1|TRBJ2-5|.|.
CASSESGIKETQYF
TGTGCCAGCAGTGAGTCAGGGATCAAGGAGACCCAGTACTTC
>TRBV4-1|TRBJ1-2|few|TRBD1
CASSQEGQGTSYGYTF
TGCGCCAGCAGCCAAGAGGGACAGGGGACGTCCTATGGCTACACCTTC
>TRBV25-1|TRBJ2-7|.|.
CASSPGQNWQYF
TGTGCCAGCAGCCCAGGACAGAATTGGCAGTACTTC
>TRBV5-1|TRBJ2-3|.|.
CASSGLAPDTQYF
TGCGCCAGCAGCGGCCTAGCCCCAGATACGCAGTATTTT
>TRBV7-8|TRBJ2-7|few|.
CASSSTGRLSYEQYF
TGTGCCAGCAGCTCCACAGGGAGACTCTCCTACGAGCAGTACTTC
>TRBV9|TRBJ2-1|.|TRBD2
CASSTDPLTSGIVDEQFF
TGTGCCAGCAGCACCGACCCCCTTACTAGCGGGATTGTTGATGAGCAGTTCTTC
>TRBV30|TRBJ1-3|few|.
CAWGPFNSGNTIYF
TGTGCCTGGGGACCGTTCAACTCTGGAAACACCATATATTTT
>TRBV4-2|TRBJ2-3|.|.
CASSQEAPNTQYF
TGTGCCAGCAGCCAAGAGGCTCCTAATACGCAGTATTTT
>TRBV6-1|TRBJ2-2|.|.
CASSEVRGNSGELFF
TGTGCCAGCAGTGAAGTAAGGGGCAATTCCGGGGAGCTGTTTTTT
>TRBV6-6|TRBJ1-2|.|.
CASARVANYGYTF
TGTGCCAGCGCCAGGGTGGCCAACTATGGCTACACCTTC
>TRBV30|TRBJ1-2|.|TRBD1
CAWRTGGYGYTF
TGTGCCTGGCGGACAGGGGGCTATGGCTACACCTTC
>TRBV30|TRBJ2-7|.|TRBD1
CAWSPGGSVSYEQYF
TGTGCCTGGAGTCCAGGGGGCTCGGTATCCTACGAGCAGTACTTC
>TRBV5-1|TRBJ1-2|few|.
CASSLGVNYGYTF
TGCGCCAGCAGCCTAGGGGTTAACTATGGCTACACCTTC
>TRBV5-1|TRBJ2-1|.|TRBD1
CASSSPDRGSYNEQFF
TGCGCCAGCAGCTCGCCGGACAGGGGGTCCTACAATGAGCAGTTCTTC
>TRBV29-1|TRBJ2-7|.|.
CSVLDRTGDYEQYF
TGCAGCGTTCTAGATAGGACGGGAGATTACGAGCAGTACTTC
>TRBV5-6|TRBJ2-1|.|.
CASSRDPDGNEQFF
TGTGCCAGCAGCCGGGACCCCGATGGCAATGAGCAGTTCTTC
>TRBV7-2|TRBJ2-1|few|.
CASSAGDQYNEQFF
TGTGCCAGCAGCGCAGGGGACCAATACAATGAGCAGTTCTTC
>TRBV29-1|TRBJ1-1|.|.
CSVEAGPNTEAFF
TGCAGCGTTGAAGCCGGCCCAAACACTGAAGCTTTCTTT
>TRBV29-1|TRBJ1-2|.|TRBD1
CSVVEQGDVFGYTF
TGCAGCGTTGTAGAACAGGGGGATGTCTTTGGCTACACCTTC
>TRBV27|TRBJ2-1|.|.
CASSKQAYNEQFF
TGTGCCAGCAGCAAACAGGCCTACAATGAGCAGTTCTTC
>TRBV25-1|TRBJ2-2|.|TRBD1
CASSGTGVTGELFF
TGTGCCAGCTCCGGGACAGGGGTCACCGGGGAGCTGTTTTTT
>TRBV29-1|TRBJ2-1|.|.
CSERGYSSYNEQFF
TGCAGCGAAAGGGGGTATAGCTCCTACAATGAGCAGTTCTTC
>TRBV19|TRBJ1-1|few|.
CASSIGTVNTEAFF
TGTGCCAGTAGTATCGGTACAGTGAACACTGAAGCTTTCTTT
>TRBV9|TRBJ1-2|few|.
CASQNLGDYGYTF
TGTGCCAGTCAGAATTTGGGAGACTATGGCTACACCTTC
>TRBV27|TRBJ1-1|few|.
CASSARHSNTEAFF
TGTGCCAGCAGTGCGCGGCATTCGAACACTGAAGCTTTCTTT
>TRBV5-1|TRBJ1-6|.|TRBD1
CASYVGTGESPLHF
TGCGCCAGTTACGTCGGGACAGGGGAATCACCCCTCCACTTT
>TRBV29-1|TRBJ2-3|.|TRBD1
CSVGRQGGVRADTQYF
TGCAGCGTTGGCAGACAGGGTGGCGTTCGCGCAGATACGCAGTATTTT
>TRBV6-5|TRBJ1-2|.|.
CASSFRDRGYTF
TGTGCCAGCAGTTTCAGGGATCGTGGCTACACCTTC
>TRBV10-3|TRBJ1-2|.|.
CAISDAGANYGYTF
TGTGCCATCAGTGACGCAGGGGCGAACTATGGCTACACCTTC
>TRBV2|TRBJ1-1|.|.
CASSRVNTEAFF
TGTGCCAGCTCGCGCGTGAACACTGAAGCTTTCTTT
>TRBV4-1|TRBJ1-3|many|.
CASSQVIGNTIYF
TGCGCCAGCAGCCAAGTTATAGGAAACACCATATATTTT
>TRBV7-3|TRBJ2-2|.|.
CASSPGQVTGELFF
TGTGCCAGCAGCCCGGGACAAGTCACGGGGGAGCTGTTTTTT
>TRBV5-1|TRBJ1-1|.|.
CASSFQGRNTEAFF
TGCGCCAGCAGCTTTCAGGGAAGGAACACTGAAGCTTTCTTT
>TRBV10-3|TRBJ1-1|.|.
CAISDPGERGFF
TGTGCCATCAGTGACCCGGGGGAGCGGGGGTTCTTT
>TRBV4-2|TRBJ2-7|.|.
CASSQSPTAQSGEQYF
TGTGCCAGCAGCCAATCCCCCACTGCACAATCAGGCGAGCAGTACTTC
>TRBV5-1|TRBJ2-5|.|.
CASSPYPAGQETQYF
TGCGCCAGCAGCCCCTACCCGGCGGGACAAGAGACCCAGTACTTC
>TRBV6-6|TRBJ1-4|.|.
CASSGAEKLFF
TGTGCCAGTTCAGGGGCTGAAAAACTGTTTTTT
>TRBV2|TRBJ2-6|.|.
CASSTQTGANVLTF
TGTGCCAGCAGCACCCAGACTGGGGCCAACGTCCTGACTTTC
>TRBV6-5|TRBJ2-3|few|.
CASSEGSSTDTQYF
TGTGCCAGCAGTGAAGGGTCTAGCACAGATACGCAGTATTTT
>TRBV5-6|TRBJ2-3|.|.
CASSLERTDTQYF
TGTGCCAGCAGCTTGGAACGCACAGATACGCAGTATTTT
>TRBV5-1|TRBJ1-1|.|.
CASSLGQVVGSYTEAFF
TGCGCCAGCAGCTTGGGGCAGGTTGTGGGTTCCTACACTGAAGCTTTCTTT
>TRBV5-1|TRBJ2-7|.|.
CASSLAAGTDYEQYF
TGCGCCAGCAGCTTGGCCGCTGGGACTGACTACGAGCAGTACTTC
>TRBV4-2|TRBJ2-3|.|.
CASSQDYTQYF
TGTGCCAGCAGCCAAGATTATACGCAGTATTTT
>TRBV2|TRBJ2-7|.|.
CASSPGNLYEQYF
TGTGCCAGCAGTCCCGGGAACCTCTACGAGCAGTACTTC
>TRBV6-6|TRBJ2-7|.|.
CASRSTMVSYEQYF
TGTGCCAGCAGGTCGACAATGGTCTCCTACGAGCAGTACTTC
>TRBV10-3|TRBJ2-7|.|.
CAIRGLDGPHEQYF
TGTGCCATCAGGGGACTGGATGGCCCCCACGAGCAGTACTTC
>TRBV7-3|TRBJ2-2|.|TRBD2
CATPRGALKNTGELFF
TGTGCCACCCCGCGGGGGGCCCTGAAGAACACCGGGGAGCTGTTTTTT
>TRBV7-9|TRBJ1-1|.|.
CASSRELNTEAFF
TGTGCCAGCAGCCGAGAGCTGAACACTGAAGCTTTCTTT
>TRBV4-1|TRBJ2-3|.|TRBD2
CASSPPQIGRDYSTDTQYF
TGCGCCAGCAGCCCCCCCCAAATCGGGAGGGATTATAGCACAGATACGCAGTATTTT
>TRBV25-1|TRBJ2-5|.|.
CASRGARTIQETQYF
TGTGCCAGCCGAGGGGCACGAACCATTCAAGAGACCCAGTACTTC
>TRBV5-4|TRBJ1-2|.|.
CASSLVMREGYTF
TGTGCCAGCAGCTTGGTGATGAGAGAGGGCTACACCTTC
>TRBV9|TRBJ2-3|.|.
CASSVGGDLDTQYF
TGTGCCAGCAGCGTAGGCGGGGACCTAGATACGCAGTATTTT